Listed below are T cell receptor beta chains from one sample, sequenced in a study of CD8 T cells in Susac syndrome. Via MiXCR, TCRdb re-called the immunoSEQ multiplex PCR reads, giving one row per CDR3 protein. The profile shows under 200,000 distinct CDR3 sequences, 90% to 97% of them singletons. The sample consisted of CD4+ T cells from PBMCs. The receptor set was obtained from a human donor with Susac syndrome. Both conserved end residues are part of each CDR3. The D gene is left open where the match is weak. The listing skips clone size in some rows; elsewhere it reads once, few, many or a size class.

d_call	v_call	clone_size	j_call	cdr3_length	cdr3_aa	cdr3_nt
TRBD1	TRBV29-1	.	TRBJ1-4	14	CSVASGTGTEKLFF	TGCAGCGTTGCCTCGGGGACAGGGACGGAAAAACTGTTTTTT
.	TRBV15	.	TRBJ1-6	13	CATSRGEDSPLHF	TGTGCCACCAGCAGAGGAGAGGATTCACCCCTCCACTTT
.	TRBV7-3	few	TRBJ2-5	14	CASSLNGGRETQYF	TGTGCCAGCAGCTTGAACGGAGGAAGAGAGACCCAGTACTTC
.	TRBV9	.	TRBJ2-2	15	CASSVGPGMAGELFF	TGTGCCAGCAGCGTAGGTCCTGGGATGGCCGGGGAGCTGTTTTTT
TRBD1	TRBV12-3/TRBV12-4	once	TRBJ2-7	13	CASSFRDRGEQYF	TGTGCCAGCAGTTTCCGGGACAGGGGCGAGCAGTACTTC
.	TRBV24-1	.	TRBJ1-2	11	CANPAARGYTF	TGTGCAAACCCGGCAGCCCGTGGCTACACCTTC
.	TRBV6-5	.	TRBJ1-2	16	CASSYYTGTHQDSYTF	TGTGCCAGCAGTTATTACACCGGGACGCACCAGGATAGCTACACCTTC
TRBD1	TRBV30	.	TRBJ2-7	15	CAWSGRQGSYYEQYF	TGTGCCTGGAGTGGCCGACAGGGGAGTTACTACGAGCAGTACTTC
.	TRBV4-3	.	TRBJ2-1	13	CASSQGPRSLQFF	TGCGCCAGCAGCCAAGGTCCCCGGTCGCTGCAGTTCTTC
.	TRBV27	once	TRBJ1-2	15	CASSTNPGVGYGYTF	TGTGCCAGCAGTACCAACCCAGGGGTCGGCTATGGCTACACCTTC
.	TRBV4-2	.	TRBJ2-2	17	CASSQEGGLHPTGELFF	TGTGCCAGCAGCCAAGAGGGGGGACTGCACCCTACCGGGGAGCTGTTTTTT
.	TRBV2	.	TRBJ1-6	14	CASRTGMAGSPLHF	TGTGCCAGCAGGACCGGGATGGCGGGTTCACCCCTCCACTTT
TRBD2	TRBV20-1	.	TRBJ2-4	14	CSALVSGGENIQYF	TGCAGTGCTCTTGTTTCCGGGGGGGAAAACATTCAGTACTTC
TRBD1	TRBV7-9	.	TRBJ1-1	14	CASSLGTGNTEAFF	TGTGCCAGCAGCTTAGGGACAGGGAACACTGAAGCTTTCTTT
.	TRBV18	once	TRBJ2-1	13	CASSQDSYDEQFF	TGTGCCAGCTCACAGGACAGCTACGATGAGCAGTTCTTC